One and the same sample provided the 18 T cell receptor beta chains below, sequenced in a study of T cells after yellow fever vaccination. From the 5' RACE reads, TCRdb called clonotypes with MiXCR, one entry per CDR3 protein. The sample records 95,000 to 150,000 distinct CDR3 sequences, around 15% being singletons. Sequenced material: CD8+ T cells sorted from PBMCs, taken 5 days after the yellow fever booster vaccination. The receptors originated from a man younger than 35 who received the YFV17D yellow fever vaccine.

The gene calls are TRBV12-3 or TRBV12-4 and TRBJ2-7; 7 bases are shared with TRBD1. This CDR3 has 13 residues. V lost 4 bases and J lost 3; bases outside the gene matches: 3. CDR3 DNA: TGTGCCAGCAGTTCGCGACAGGGCTACGAGCAGTACTTC. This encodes CASSSRQGYEQYF.

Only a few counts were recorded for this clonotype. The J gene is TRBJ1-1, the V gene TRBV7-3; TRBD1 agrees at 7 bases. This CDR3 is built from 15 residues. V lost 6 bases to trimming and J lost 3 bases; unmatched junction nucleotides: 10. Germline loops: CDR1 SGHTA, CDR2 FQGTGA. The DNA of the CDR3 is TGTGCCAGCAGTCCCACAGGGGCTCGTGACACTGAAGCTTTCTTT. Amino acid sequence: CASSPTGARDTEAFF.

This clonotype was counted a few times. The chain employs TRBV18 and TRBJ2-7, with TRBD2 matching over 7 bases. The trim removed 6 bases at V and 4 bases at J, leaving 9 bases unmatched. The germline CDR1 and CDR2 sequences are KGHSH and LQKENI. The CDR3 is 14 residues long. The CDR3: CASSYQARGYEQYF. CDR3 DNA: TGTGCCAGCTCGTATCAGGCGCGGGGGTACGAGCAGTACTTC.

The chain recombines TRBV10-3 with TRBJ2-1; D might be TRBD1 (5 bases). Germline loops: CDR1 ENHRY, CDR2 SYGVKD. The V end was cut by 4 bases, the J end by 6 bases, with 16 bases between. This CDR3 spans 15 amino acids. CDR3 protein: CAISGKDSQGNEQFF. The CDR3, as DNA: TGTGCCATCAGTGGGAAAGACAGTCAGGGCAATGAGCAGTTCTTC.

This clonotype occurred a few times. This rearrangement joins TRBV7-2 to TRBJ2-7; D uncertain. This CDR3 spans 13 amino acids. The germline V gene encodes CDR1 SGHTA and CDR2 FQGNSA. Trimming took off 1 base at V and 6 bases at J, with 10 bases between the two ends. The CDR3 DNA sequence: TGTGCCAGCAGCTTAGTCGGTCTGCTCGAGCAGTACGTC. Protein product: CASSLVGLLEQYV.

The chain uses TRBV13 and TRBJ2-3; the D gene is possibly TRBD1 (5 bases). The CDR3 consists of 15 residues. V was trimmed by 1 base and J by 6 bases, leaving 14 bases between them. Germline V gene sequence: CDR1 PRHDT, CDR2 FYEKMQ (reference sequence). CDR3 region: CASSLVGRAPDTQYF. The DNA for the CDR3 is TGTGCCAGCAGCTTAGTCGGCAGGGCTCCCGATACGCAGTATTTT.

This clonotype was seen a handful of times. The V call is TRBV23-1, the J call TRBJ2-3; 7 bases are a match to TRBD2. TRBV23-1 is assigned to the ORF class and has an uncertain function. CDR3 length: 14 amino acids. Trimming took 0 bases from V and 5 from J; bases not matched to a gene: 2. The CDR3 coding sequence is TGCGCCAGCAGTCAATCTGGCGGGGGAGATACGCAGTATTTT. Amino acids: CASSQSGGGDTQYF.

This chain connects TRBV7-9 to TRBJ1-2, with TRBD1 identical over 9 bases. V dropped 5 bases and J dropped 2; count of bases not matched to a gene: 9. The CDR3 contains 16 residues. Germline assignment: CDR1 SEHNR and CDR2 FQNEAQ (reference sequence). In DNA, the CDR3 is TGTGCCAGCAGCCCTCCGTGGGACAGGGAGAACTATGGCTACACCTTC. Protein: CASSPPWDRENYGYTF.

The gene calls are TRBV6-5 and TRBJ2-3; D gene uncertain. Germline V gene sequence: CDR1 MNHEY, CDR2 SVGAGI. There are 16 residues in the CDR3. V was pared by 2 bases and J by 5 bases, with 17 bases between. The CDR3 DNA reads TGTGCCAGCAGTTACCTTAAAATAGGGTCAGTAGATACGCAGTATTTT. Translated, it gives CASSYLKIGSVDTQYF.

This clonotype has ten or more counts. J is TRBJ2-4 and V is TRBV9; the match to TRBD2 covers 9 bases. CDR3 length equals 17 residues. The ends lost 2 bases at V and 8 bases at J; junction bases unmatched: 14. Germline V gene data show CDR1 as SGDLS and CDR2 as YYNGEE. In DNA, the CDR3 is TGTGCCAGCAGCGTCCAACCGGCGGGGGGGCCGAGGGACATTCAGTACTTC. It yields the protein CASSVQPAGGPRDIQYF.

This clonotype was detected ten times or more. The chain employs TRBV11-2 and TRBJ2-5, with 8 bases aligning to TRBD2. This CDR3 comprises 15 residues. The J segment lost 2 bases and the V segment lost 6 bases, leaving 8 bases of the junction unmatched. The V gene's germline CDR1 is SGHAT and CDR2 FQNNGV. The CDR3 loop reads CASRGSGETQETQYF. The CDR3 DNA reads TGTGCCAGCAGGGGTAGCGGGGAAACGCAAGAGACCCAGTACTTC.

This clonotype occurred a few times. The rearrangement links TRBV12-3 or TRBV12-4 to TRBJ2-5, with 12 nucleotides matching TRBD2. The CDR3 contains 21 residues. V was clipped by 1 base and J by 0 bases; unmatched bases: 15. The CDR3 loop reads CASSLVLAGGGSGLNQETQYF. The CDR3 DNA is TGTGCCAGCAGTTTAGTGCTAGCGGGGGGGGGCTCGGGCCTTAACCAAGAGACCCAGTACTTC.

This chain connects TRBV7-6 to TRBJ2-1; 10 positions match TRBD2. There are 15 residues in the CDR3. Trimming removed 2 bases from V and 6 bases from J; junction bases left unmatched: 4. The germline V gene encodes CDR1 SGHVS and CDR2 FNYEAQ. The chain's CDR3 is CASSLILAGVNEQFF. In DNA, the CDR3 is TGTGCCAGCAGCTTAATCCTAGCGGGGGTCAATGAGCAGTTCTTC.

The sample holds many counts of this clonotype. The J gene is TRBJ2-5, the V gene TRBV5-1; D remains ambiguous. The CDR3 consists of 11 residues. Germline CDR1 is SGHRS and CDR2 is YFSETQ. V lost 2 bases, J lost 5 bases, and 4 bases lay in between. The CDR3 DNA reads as TGCGCCAGCAGCTTTAGGGAGACCCAGTACTTC. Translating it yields CASSFRETQYF.

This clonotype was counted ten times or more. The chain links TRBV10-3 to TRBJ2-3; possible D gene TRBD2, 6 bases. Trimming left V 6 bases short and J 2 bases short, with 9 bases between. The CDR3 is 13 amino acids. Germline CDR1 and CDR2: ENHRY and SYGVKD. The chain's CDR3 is CAISRTNTDTQYF. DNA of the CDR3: TGTGCCATCAGCAGGACTAACACAGATACGCAGTATTTT.

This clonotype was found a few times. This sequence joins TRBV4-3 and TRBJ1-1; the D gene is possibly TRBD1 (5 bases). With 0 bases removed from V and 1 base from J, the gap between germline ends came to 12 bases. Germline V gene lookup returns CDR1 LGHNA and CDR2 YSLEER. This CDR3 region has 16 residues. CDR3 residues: CASSQDGGGANTEAFF. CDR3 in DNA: TGCGCCAGCAGCCAAGATGGGGGGGGAGCGAACACTGAAGCTTTCTTT.

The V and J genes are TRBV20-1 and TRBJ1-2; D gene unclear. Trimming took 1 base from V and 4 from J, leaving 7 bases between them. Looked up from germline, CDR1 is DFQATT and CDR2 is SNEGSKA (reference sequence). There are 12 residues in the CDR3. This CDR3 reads CSARGAGYGYTF. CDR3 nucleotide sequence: TGCAGTGCTAGAGGGGCAGGCTATGGCTACACCTTC.

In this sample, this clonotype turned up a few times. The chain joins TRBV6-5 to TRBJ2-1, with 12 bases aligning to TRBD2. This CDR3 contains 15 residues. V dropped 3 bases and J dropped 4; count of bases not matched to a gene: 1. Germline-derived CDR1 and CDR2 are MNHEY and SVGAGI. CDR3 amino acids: CASSYGLAGYNEQFF. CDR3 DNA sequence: TGTGCCAGCAGTTATGGACTAGCGGGGTACAATGAGCAGTTCTTC.